A single sample gave rise to the 7 T cell receptor beta chains below, sequenced in a study of regulatory T cells in long-lasting Graves disease. Time point noted: persistent/refractory GD, antithyroid drugs over 5 years with positive TRAb. PBMC-derived RNA was used for the TCR library. The authors built TCR beta libraries using iRepertoire HTBI primers and Arm-PCR of CDR3 regions. From the multiplex PCR reads, TCRdb called clonotypes with MiXCR, one entry per CDR3 protein. The data show about 660,000 distinct CDR3 sequences, approximately 31% seen once. The sequences come from peripheral blood mononuclear cells (PBMCs), collected when the disease was refractory, from a patient treated with antithyroid drugs. Every receptor here comes from a female donor with Graves disease.

This clonotype was seen only a few times. This chain joins TRBV2 and TRBJ1-1; tentative D call: TRBD1 (6 bases). V was clipped by 11 bases and J by 5 bases, with 15 bases between them. Germline V gene lookup returns CDR1 SNHLY and CDR2 FYNNEI. CDR3 length equals 12 residues. This chain's CDR3 is CAGHGGLTEAFF. The CDR3, as DNA: TGTGCCGGCCACGGGGGGCTTACTGAAGCTTTCTTT.

In its sample, this clonotype was seen a few times. The J gene is TRBJ1-5, the V gene TRBV20-1; 7 positions match TRBD1. CDR3 length equals 14 residues. Per germline, CDR1 DFQATT and CDR2 SNEGSKA (reference sequence). V dropped 1 base and J dropped 3; count of bases not matched to a gene: 3. CDR3 nucleotides: TGCAGTGCTAGAGCTGGGACAGCCAATCAGCCCCAGCATTTT. It codes for CSARAGTANQPQHF.

The chain links TRBV29-1 to TRBJ1-5, with D perhaps matching TRBD1 (6 bases). The V end lost 6 bases, the J end lost 5 bases, and 14 bases lay between the germline ends. From germline, CDR1 is SQVTM and CDR2 ANQGSEA. This CDR3 is 13 amino acids long. The CDR3 sequence is CSVSGTPDQPQHF. In DNA, the CDR3 is TGCAGCGTGTCCGGGACACCAGATCAGCCCCAGCATTTT. Supplemented by reference TRBV29-1 and TRBJ1-5, the full variable domain reads SAVISQKPSRDICQRGTSLTIQCQVDSQVTMMFWYRQQPGQSLTLIATANQGSEATYESGFVIDKFPISRPNLTFSTLTVSNMSPEDSSIYLCSVSGTPDQPQHFGDGTRLSIL.

This clonotype has ten or more counts. The rearrangement links TRBV6-1 to TRBJ1-5, with D tentatively TRBD1 (5 bases). Deletions cut 0 bases from V and 3 bases from J, with 9 bases between. The CDR3 has 15 amino acids. Germline CDR1 MNHNS, CDR2 SASEGT. Here the CDR3 reads CASSEAGGVNQPQHF. The DNA of the CDR3 is TGTGCCAGCAGTGAAGCTGGGGGGGTCAATCAGCCCCAGCATTTT.

The gene calls are TRBV2 and TRBJ1-5; no reliable D call. Germline CDR1 reads SNHLY; CDR2 reads FYNNEI. The CDR3 has 15 residues. The ends were cut back, 5 bases at V and 0 bases at J, with 11 bases in the middle. The CDR3 region is CASSSDGNSNQPQHF. As DNA, the CDR3 is TGTGCCAGCAGTTCGGACGGCAATAGCAATCAGCCCCAGCATTTT.

A remark on this clonotype: This clone may be a read error of a much larger clone one base away. The chain uses TRBV6-5 and TRBJ1-4; TRBD1 is a possible D gene (6 bases). The CDR3 contains 16 residues. Germline CDR1 and CDR2: MNHEY and SVGAGI. In DNA form, the CDR3 reads TGTGCCAGCAATTACTTTCGGACAGCCTCTAATGAAAAACTGTTTTTT. It specifies CASNYFRTASNEKLFF.

The chain is built from TRBV18 and TRBJ1-5; D unclear. V lost 3 bases to trimming and J lost 5 bases, with 17 bases between them. Germline CDR1 and CDR2: KGHSH and LQKENI. This CDR3 has 16 residues. The CDR3 protein is CASSPTSRGLDQPQHF. CDR3 nucleotides: TGTGCCAGCTCACCCACGTCCCGAGGGCTCGATCAGCCCCAGCATTTT.